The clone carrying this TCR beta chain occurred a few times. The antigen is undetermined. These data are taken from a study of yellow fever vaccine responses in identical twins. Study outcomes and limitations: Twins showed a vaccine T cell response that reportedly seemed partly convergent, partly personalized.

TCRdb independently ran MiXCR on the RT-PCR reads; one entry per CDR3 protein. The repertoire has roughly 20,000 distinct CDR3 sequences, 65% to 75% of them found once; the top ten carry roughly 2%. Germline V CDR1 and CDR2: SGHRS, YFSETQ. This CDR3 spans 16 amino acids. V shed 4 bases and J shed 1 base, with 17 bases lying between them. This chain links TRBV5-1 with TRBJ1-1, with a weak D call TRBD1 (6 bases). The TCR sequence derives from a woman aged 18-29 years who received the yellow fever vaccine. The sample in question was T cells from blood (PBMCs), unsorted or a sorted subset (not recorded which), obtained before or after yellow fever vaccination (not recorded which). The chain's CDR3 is CASSPGGGTTNTEAFF. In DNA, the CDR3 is TGCGCCAGCAGCCCCGGTGGTGGGACAACGAACACTGAAGCTTTCTTT.